The subject of this entry is one T cell receptor (beta chain). Its antigen is still unknown. The sample is drawn from a study of T cells after yellow fever vaccination. Study conclusions and caveats: Clonotypes appearing in both CD4 and CD8 compartments existed, and their share was small.

The J segment lost 8 bases and the V segment lost 5 bases, leaving 6 bases of the junction unmatched. Germline loops: CDR1 SGHAT, CDR2 FQNNGV. This CDR3 has 13 residues. They built TCR cDNA with 5'RACE template switching, a step that put in a universal primer site and UMIs. One entry per CDR3 protein results from TCRdb running MiXCR on the 5' RACE reads. Of about 340,000 distinct CDR3 sequences listed, approximately 13% are singletons. The V gene is TRBV11-2, the J gene TRBJ2-1; 7 bases are a match to TRBD2. The receptor comes from a man between 18 and 29 years old who received the YFV17D yellow fever vaccine. This material consisted of CD4+ T cells sorted from PBMCs, taken 15 days after the yellow fever booster vaccination. The DNA for the CDR3 is TGTGCCAGCAGCCTCGGGACTAATGATGAGCAGTTCTTC. Protein sequence: CASSLGTNDEQFF. Variable domain in full (rest from reference TRBV11-2 and TRBJ2-1): EAGVAQSPRYKIIEKRQSVAFWCNPISGHATLYWYQQILGQGPKLLIQFQNNGVVDDSQLPKDRFSAERLKGVDSTLKIQPAKLEDSAVYLCASSLGTNDEQFFGPGTRLTVL.